The T cell receptor beta chain under discussion was sequenced for a study of shared clonotypes between healthy human individuals. As for the study in general: A couple of women and three men aged 18 to 49 made up the donors. Study observations and caveats: Some naive CD4 clonotypes, approximately 4.5%, turned up in common across a handful of donors.

A remark on this clone: What it binds is not known.

Adult Caucasians living in Nashville, Tennessee made up all of the donors. Naive CD45RA+ and memory CD45RA-negative subsets were split from CD4+ cells. The ends were cut back, 5 bases at V and 6 bases at J, with 14 bases in the middle. Germline V gives CDR1 SGHVS, CDR2 FNYEAQ. The CDR3 has 13 amino acids. Measured with immunoSEQ multiplex PCR; TCRdb has only the in-frame clones, and not every one. The sample gives roughly 1.4 million clones, 97% to 99% of which show up once; around 0.38% is in the top ten. The receptor was isolated from a man under 40 in good health. The J gene is TRBJ2-7, the V gene TRBV7-6; D possibly corresponds to TRBD2 (6 bases). Specimen: naive CD4+ T cells sorted from blood. Documented subset: CD45RA+ positively selected. This CDR3 is CASSRTRGVEQYF. Written as DNA, the CDR3 is TGTGCCAGCAGCCGCACCCGCGGGGTCGAGCAGTACTTC.